The entry that follows covers one TCR beta chain sequence. The antigen remains unidentified. PCR amplification relied on 60 Vbeta primers (plus 13 Jbeta primers). The table came from immunoSEQ multiplex PCR; TCRdb's copy has only in-frame clones and leaves some out. The data show approximately 140,000 clones, 73% seen once. The record originates from a study of cytomegalovirus exposure and HLA in healthy donors. Across the whole study: Early released data had roughly 81 million unique TCRs, all coming from HLA-typed donors.

Regarding the study as a whole: A missense variant in DCLRE1C was later tied to TCR beta V- and J-gene trimming. Later on, an analysis tied about 17,000 TCR beta sequences to HLA alleles at 0.05 false discovery rate. The classifier was said to identify cytomegalovirus status with high specificity and sensitivity.

The CDR3 length is 13 residues. V was clipped by 3 bases and J by 5 bases, with 11 bases between them. CDR1 is SGHTA, CDR2 FQGNSA, per germline. Sequencing used PBMCs. J is TRBJ2-7 and V is TRBV7-2; D is perhaps TRBD2 (6 bases). This clonotype was obtained from a woman between 18 and 30 years old in good health and CMV-seronegative. CDR3 loop: CASSLGGSDEQYF. CDR3 DNA: TGTGCCAGCAGCTTGGGGGGATCCGACGAGCAGTACTTC. Full variable domain (remainder filled in from reference TRBV7-2 and TRBJ2-7): GAGVSQSPSNKVTEKGKDVELRCDPISGHTALYWYRQSLGQGLEFLIYFQGNSAPDKSGLPSDRFSAERTGGSVSTLTIQRTQQEDSAVYLCASSLGGSDEQYFGPGTRLTVT.